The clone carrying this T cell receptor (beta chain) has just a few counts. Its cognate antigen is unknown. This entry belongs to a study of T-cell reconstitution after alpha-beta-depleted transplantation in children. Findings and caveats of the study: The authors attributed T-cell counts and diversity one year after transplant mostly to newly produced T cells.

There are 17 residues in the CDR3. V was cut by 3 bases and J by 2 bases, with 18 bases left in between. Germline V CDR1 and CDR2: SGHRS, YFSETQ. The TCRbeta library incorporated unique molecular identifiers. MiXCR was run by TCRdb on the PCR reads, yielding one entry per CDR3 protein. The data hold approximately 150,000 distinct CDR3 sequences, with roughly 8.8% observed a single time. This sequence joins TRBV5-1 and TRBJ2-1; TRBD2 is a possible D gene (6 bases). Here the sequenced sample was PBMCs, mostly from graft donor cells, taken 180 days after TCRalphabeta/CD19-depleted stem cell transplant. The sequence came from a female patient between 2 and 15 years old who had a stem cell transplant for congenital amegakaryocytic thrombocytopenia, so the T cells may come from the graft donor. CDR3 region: CASSSPGFSGPYNEQFF. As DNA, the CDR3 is TGCGCCAGCAGCTCCCCCGGTTTCAGCGGGCCCTACAATGAGCAGTTCTTC.